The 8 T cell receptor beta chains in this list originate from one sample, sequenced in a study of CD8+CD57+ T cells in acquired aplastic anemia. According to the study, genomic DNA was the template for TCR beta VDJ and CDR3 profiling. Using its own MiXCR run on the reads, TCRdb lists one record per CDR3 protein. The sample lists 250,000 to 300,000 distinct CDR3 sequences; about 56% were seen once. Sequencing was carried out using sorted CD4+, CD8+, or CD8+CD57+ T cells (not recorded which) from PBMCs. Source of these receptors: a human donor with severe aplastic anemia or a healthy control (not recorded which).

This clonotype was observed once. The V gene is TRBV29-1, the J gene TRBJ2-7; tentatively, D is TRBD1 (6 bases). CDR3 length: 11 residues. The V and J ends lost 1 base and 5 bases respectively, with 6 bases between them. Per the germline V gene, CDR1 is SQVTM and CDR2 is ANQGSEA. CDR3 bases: TGCAGCGTTGAAGGGGGGCACGAGCAGTACTTC. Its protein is CSVEGGHEQYF.

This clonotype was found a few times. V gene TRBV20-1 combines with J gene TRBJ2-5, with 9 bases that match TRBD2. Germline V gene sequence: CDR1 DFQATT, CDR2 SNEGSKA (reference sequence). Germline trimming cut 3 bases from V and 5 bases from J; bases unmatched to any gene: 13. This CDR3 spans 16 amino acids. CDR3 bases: TGCAGTGCTAGGGGACTAGCCCGTCCGAGAGGGGAGACCCAGTACTTC. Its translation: CSARGLARPRGETQYF.

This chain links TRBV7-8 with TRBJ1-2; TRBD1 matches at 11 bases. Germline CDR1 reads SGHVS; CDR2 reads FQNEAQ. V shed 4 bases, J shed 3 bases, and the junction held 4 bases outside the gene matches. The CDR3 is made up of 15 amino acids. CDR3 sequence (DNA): TGTGCCAGCAGCTCTTCGGGACAGGGGGACTATGGCTACACCTTC. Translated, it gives CASSSSGQGDYGYTF.

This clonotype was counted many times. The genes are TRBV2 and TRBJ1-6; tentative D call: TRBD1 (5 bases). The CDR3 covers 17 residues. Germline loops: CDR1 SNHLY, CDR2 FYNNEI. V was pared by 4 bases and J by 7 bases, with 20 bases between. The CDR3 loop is CASSGPPKGMGNSPLHF. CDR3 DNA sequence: TGTGCCAGCAGTGGTCCCCCCAAGGGGATGGGAAATTCACCCCTCCACTTT.

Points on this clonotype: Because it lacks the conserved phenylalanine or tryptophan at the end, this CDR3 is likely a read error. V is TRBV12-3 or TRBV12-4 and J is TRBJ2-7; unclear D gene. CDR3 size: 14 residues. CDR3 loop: CASSLQGVSYGQYL. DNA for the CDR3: TGTGCCAGCAGTTTACAAGGAGTCTCCTACGGGCAGTACCTC.

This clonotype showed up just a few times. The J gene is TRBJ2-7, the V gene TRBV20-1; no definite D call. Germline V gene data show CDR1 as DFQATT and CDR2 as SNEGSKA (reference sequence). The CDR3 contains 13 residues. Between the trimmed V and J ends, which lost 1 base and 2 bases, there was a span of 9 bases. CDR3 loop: CSARGERAYEQYF. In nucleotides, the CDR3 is TGCAGTGCTAGAGGGGAACGGGCCTACGAGCAGTACTTC.

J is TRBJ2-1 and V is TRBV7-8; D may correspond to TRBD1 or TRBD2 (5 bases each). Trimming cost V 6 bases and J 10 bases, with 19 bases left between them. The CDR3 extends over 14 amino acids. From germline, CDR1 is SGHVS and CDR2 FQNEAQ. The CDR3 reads CASSRGANILEQFF. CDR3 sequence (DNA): TGTGCCAGCAGTAGAGGGGCCAACATATTGGAGCAGTTCTTC.

This chain's CDR3 is CASSITGAGANVLTF. The CDR3 coding sequence is TGTGCCAGTAGTATAACAGGGGCTGGGGCCAACGTCCTGACTTTC. The chain recombines TRBV19 with TRBJ2-6; 7 bases are a match to TRBD1. The germline V gene encodes CDR1 LNHDA and CDR2 SQIVND (reference sequence). There are 15 residues in the CDR3. The V and J ends lost 2 bases and 2 bases, in that order; junction bases with no gene match: 0.